The sequence of this T cell receptor (beta chain) was determined in a study of cytomegalovirus exposure and HLA in healthy donors. V lost 5 bases to trimming and J lost 3 bases; unmatched junction nucleotides: 3. Germline V gives CDR1 SGHAT, CDR2 FQDESV (reference sequence). CDR3 length: 14 amino acids. Study observations and caveats: Analysis performed later found over 15,000 TCR beta sequences associated with HLA alleles at 0.05 false discovery rate.

This clone was observed a handful of times. Its cognate antigen is unknown. Donors were nominally healthy when sampled, though unrecorded immune exposures were likely. The PCR made use of 60 Vbeta and 13 Jbeta primers. Clones were read by immunoSEQ multiplex PCR, and TCRdb kept only the in-frame ones, dropping some. The data hold more than 150,000 clones, with approximately 82% observed a single time. This TCR was sampled from a woman in her forties in good health and CMV-seropositive. The chain combines TRBV11-1 with TRBJ2-2, with 7 bases identical to TRBD1. Sample: PBMCs. The DNA for the CDR3 is TGTGCCAGCAGCCATACAGGGGACACCGGGGAGCTGTTTTTT. It codes for CASSHTGDTGELFF.